Below, 14 T cell receptor beta chains from the same sample are listed, as sequenced in a study of IL-17A CD8 T cells in psoriatic arthritis synovium. Magnetically isolated CD3+ T cells were stimulated about 1.4 hours with PMA and ionomycin. Psoriatic arthritis patients had synovial fluid drawn from joints that were actively inflamed. Sequencing used immunoSEQ multiplex PCR; TCRdb keeps in-frame clones, though not all of them. The sample lists about 500 clones, 65% to 80% seen once, with approximately 13% in the top ten. Sequenced material: IFN-gamma+ CD8+ T cells from synovial fluid. Sample subset: IL-17A-IFNgamma+ memory CD8+ (Tc1) cells. The origin of the receptors is a human donor with psoriatic arthritis.

For the CDR3, the DNA is TGTGCCAGCAGCTTTTCGGTTAGGGAGCAGTACTTC. Translation: CASSFSVREQYF. The chain recombines TRBV7-8 with TRBJ2-7; D gene unclear. Germline V lookup: CDR1 SGHVS, CDR2 FQNEAQ. CDR3 length: 12 residues. The V gene lost 3 bases and the J gene lost 7 bases, with 10 bases spanning the gap.

This chain joins TRBV6-6 and TRBJ2-1; D possibly uses TRBD1 or TRBD2 (5 bases each). The V end was cut by 5 bases, the J end by 7 bases, with 18 bases between. This CDR3 contains 15 residues. Germline V gene lookup returns CDR1 MNHNY and CDR2 SVGAGI (reference sequence). As DNA, the CDR3 is TGTGCCAGCAGTAAAGGGACGATAGGTATGAATGAGCAGTTCTTC. Translation: CASSKGTIGMNEQFF.

This clone showed up just a few times. The gene calls are TRBV6-1 and TRBJ1-5, with TRBD1 as a possible D gene (5 bases). Deletions cut 2 bases from V and 3 bases from J, with 20 bases between. Germline-derived CDR1 and CDR2 are MNHNS and SASEGT. This CDR3 contains 18 residues. For the CDR3, the DNA is TGTGCCAGCAGTGAAAGATCCACGAAGCGGGGGACCAATCAGCCCCAGCATTTT. This translates into CASSERSTKRGTNQPQHF.

The CDR3, as DNA: TGTGCCAGCAGTTCGGGGGTTGCTAATGAAAAACTGTTTTTT. It codes for CASSSGVANEKLFF. The V call is TRBV28, the J call TRBJ1-4, with D tentatively TRBD1 (5 bases). The CDR3 has 14 residues. V was cut by 4 bases and J by 3 bases, with 9 bases left in between. In germline, CDR1 is MDHEN, CDR2 SYDVKM.

The V and J genes are TRBV7-9 and TRBJ2-7, with 11 bases lining up with TRBD2. This CDR3 is 16 amino acids long. Germline CDR1 SEHNR, CDR2 FQNEAQ (reference sequence). Trimming cost V 0 bases and J 6 bases; bases outside gene matches: 7. The CDR3 reads CASSLASGGAPSEQYF. DNA for the CDR3: TGTGCCAGCAGCTTAGCTAGCGGGGGGGCCCCGAGCGAGCAGTACTTC.

V is TRBV4-3 and J is TRBJ1-1, with 10 bases that match TRBD1. The V and J ends lost 6 bases and 6 bases, in that order; junction bases with no gene match: 7. The CDR3 has 14 residues. CDR1 is LGHNA, CDR2 YSLEER, per germline. The CDR3 DNA sequence: TGCGCCAGCAGACGGAATGGACAGGGGGCTGAAGCTTTCTTT. Protein: CASRRNGQGAEAFF.

The chain recombines TRBV5-1 with TRBJ2-1, with 9 bases fitting TRBD1. The germline V gene has CDR1 SGHRS and CDR2 YFSETQ. This CDR3 has 15 amino acids. Trimming at V came to 7 bases and at J to 3 bases, leaving 8 bases not matched to a gene. CDR3: CASGAGTGIYNEQFF. Written as DNA, the CDR3 is TGCGCCAGCGGGGCCGGGACAGGGATCTACAATGAGCAGTTCTTC.

The V call is TRBV29-1, the J call TRBJ1-2; 9 nucleotides match TRBD1. With 5 bases clipped from V and 1 base from J, the junction kept 20 bases outside the gene matches. The length of the CDR3 is 19 residues. Germline CDR1 SQVTM, CDR2 ANQGSEA. In DNA form, the CDR3 reads TGCAGCGTTATCGCCGTCGGGGGGACAGGGACGTTTATTAACTATGGCTACACCTTC. Protein: CSVIAVGGTGTFINYGYTF.

CDR3 DNA: TGTGCCAGCAGTGTTAGCGGGAGGGATACGCAGTATTTT. Translating gives CASSVSGRDTQYF. The V call is TRBV6-4, the J call TRBJ2-3, with TRBD2 identical over 10 bases. V was pared by 4 bases and J by 6 bases, with 1 base of the junction left unmatched. The CDR3 is 13 residues long. The germline gives CDR1 MRHNA, CDR2 SNTAGT.

The rearrangement joins TRBV9 to TRBJ2-3; 14 bases fit TRBD2. V shed 4 bases and J 1 base; nucleotides not matched to a gene: 8. The CDR3 contains 18 residues. Germline lookup yields CDR1 SGDLS and CDR2 YYNGEE. CDR3 protein: CASSNPGLAGEGTDTQYF. For the CDR3, the DNA is TGTGCCAGCAGCAACCCGGGACTAGCGGGAGAGGGCACAGATACGCAGTATTTT.

This clone was seen only once. This chain connects TRBV19 to TRBJ1-2; TRBD1 aligns across 10 bases. Germline-derived CDR1 and CDR2 are LNHDA and SQIVND (reference sequence). The CDR3 runs 16 residues. Trimming took 7 bases from V and 3 from J; bases not matched to a gene: 11. Written as DNA, the CDR3 is TGTGCCAGTACGGATTGGGGACAGGGGAAGGACTATGGCTACACCTTC. Amino acid sequence: CASTDWGQGKDYGYTF.

In its sample, this clone was seen a few times. The V call is TRBV19, the J call TRBJ1-6; D remains ambiguous. V lost 7 bases, J lost 9 bases, and 16 bases lay in between. The CDR3 contains 14 residues. Germline V gene data show CDR1 as LNHDA and CDR2 as SQIVND (reference sequence). The CDR3 region has the DNA TGTGCCAGTACCGCAGACCCGGAGGGTTCACCCCTCCACTTT. Residues: CASTADPEGSPLHF.

V gene TRBV5-1 combines with J gene TRBJ1-2; the match to TRBD1 covers 8 bases. J gave up 8 bases and V 3 bases, and 15 bases lay outside the gene matches. Per germline, CDR1 SGHRS and CDR2 YFSETQ. The CDR3 extends over 16 amino acids. This CDR3 is CASSSDLGDRLRGYTF. The CDR3 DNA reads TGCGCCAGCAGCTCGGACCTCGGGGACAGGCTACGCGGCTACACCTTC. The full variable domain, in which reference TRBV5-1 and TRBJ1-2 provide the parts outside the CDR3, is KAGVTQTPRYLIKTRGQQVTLSCSPISGHRSVSWYQQTPGQGLQFLFEYFSETQRNKGNFPGRFSGRQFSNSRSEMNVSTLELGDSALYLCASSSDLGDRLRGYTFGSGTRLTVV.

This rearrangement joins TRBV19 to TRBJ2-3; possible D gene TRBD1, 6 bases. Germline lookup yields CDR1 LNHDA and CDR2 SQIVND (reference sequence). Trimming removed 5 bases at V and 5 bases at J, with 17 bases between. This CDR3 comprises 15 residues. CDR3 in DNA: TGTGCCAGTAGTCGGACAGTCTCGAGTGGAGATACGCAGTATTTT. Its protein product is CASSRTVSSGDTQYF.